The clone carrying this TCR beta chain was recorded a few times. Seattle researchers signed up patients amid active infection and tracked them longitudinally. The CDR3 covers 17 residues. Per germline, CDR1 SGHRS and CDR2 YFSETQ. V was pared by 4 bases and J by 4 bases, with 10 bases of the junction left unmatched. The data originate from a study of blood T cell repertoires in COVID-19. Original analysis: Reference gene primer amplification gave estimated nucleated cell counts. Clones were read by immunoSEQ multiplex PCR, and TCRdb kept only the in-frame ones, dropping some. That table is the source of V, J and clone size, and D and trimming were worked out from the DNA. The table lists roughly 42,000 clones, over 85% of them singletons.

This receptor was taken from a man over 45 with COVID-19, enrolled during active disease. Sequenced sample: peripheral blood. The chain is built from TRBV5-1 and TRBJ2-7, with 14 positions matching TRBD2. The CDR3 DNA is TGCGCCAGCAGCCCCGGGACTAGCGGGAGAAGGGGGTACGAGCAGTACTTC. It is translated as CASSPGTSGRRGYEQYF.